A single sample is the source of the 11 T cell receptor beta chains below, sequenced in a study of identical twins. A single record per CDR3 protein comes from TCRdb applying MiXCR to the 5' RACE reads. The sample has 460,000 or so distinct CDR3 sequences; approximately 14% are singletons. This sample also belongs to another study, concerning yellow fever vaccine responses in identical twins.

The source material was CD4+ T cells sorted from blood. Every receptor here comes from a woman aged 18-30 years in good health.

In its sample, this clonotype was seen a few times. The chain has TRBV6-2 or TRBV6-3 and TRBJ1-5; D gene unclear. This CDR3 spans 15 amino acids. Trimming cost V 5 bases and J 9 bases, with 20 bases left between them. The germline V gene has CDR1 MNHEY and CDR2 SVGEGT. Here the CDR3 reads CASSPRGNGVSPQHF. The CDR3 region has the DNA TGTGCCAGCAGTCCCCGTGGAAATGGGGTATCGCCCCAGCATTTT.

Details on this clonotype: The junction and the germline gene differ at one end; a read error may be behind it. The chain is built from TRBV5-1 and TRBJ2-2, with 7 positions matching TRBD2. The germline V gene has CDR1 SGHRS and CDR2 YFSETQ. The CDR3 runs to 11 residues. Here the CDR3 DNA reads TGCGCCAGCAGTAGGAGCGGGAAGCTGTTTTTT. Translating gives CASSRSGKLFF.

The table lists this clonotype with a few counts. This sequence joins TRBV20-1 and TRBJ1-3; D is unclear. The CDR3 sequence is 14 residues long. Looked up from germline, CDR1 is DFQATT and CDR2 is SNEGSKA (reference sequence). The ends were cut back, 0 bases at V and 0 bases at J, with 6 bases in the middle. In DNA form, the CDR3 reads TGCAGTGCTAGAGATGCGGGCTCTGGAAACACCATATATTTT. Translation: CSARDAGSGNTIYF.

In its sample, this clonotype was seen a few times. The chain carries TRBV5-6 and TRBJ2-7; TRBD2 matches 10 bases. This CDR3 region has 14 residues. Germline CDR1 SGHDT, CDR2 YYEEEE. With V trimmed by 6 bases and J by 7 bases, 10 bases remained unmatched. CDR3 sequence reads: CASKSSGSGEEQYF. In nucleotides, the CDR3 is TGTGCCAGCAAGTCTAGCGGGAGTGGGGAAGAGCAGTACTTC.

This clonotype was seen a handful of times. CDR3 DNA: TGTGCCAGCAGCTTCGGTCGGAAAAACATTCAGTACTTC. Amino acid sequence: CASSFGRKNIQYF. V is TRBV7-2 and J is TRBJ2-4; D call uncertain. Germline assignment: CDR1 SGHTA and CDR2 FQGNSA. The V and J ends lost 3 bases and 4 bases respectively, with 7 bases between them. CDR3 length equals 13 residues.

This clonotype was seen just once. A single base separates this from a much larger clone, so it may be a read error. The CDR3 DNA follows: TGCAGTGCTAGATCCGGGGCCCGACTAACGAACTCCGGGGAGCTGTTTTTT. Translated, it gives CSARSGARLTNSGELFF. This chain connects TRBV20-1 to TRBJ2-2, with D perhaps being TRBD1 or TRBD2 (5 bases each). Germline loops: CDR1 DFQATT, CDR2 SNEGSKA (reference sequence). The CDR3 loop spans 17 amino acids.

V and J are TRBV20-1 and TRBJ2-1, with a weak D call TRBD1 (6 bases). Germline V CDR1 and CDR2: DFQATT, SNEGSKA (reference sequence). This CDR3 has 15 amino acids. V was cut by 3 bases and J by 6 bases, with 18 bases left in between. CDR3 sequence: CSASLQGKASNEQFF. The CDR3 bases are TGCAGTGCTAGCCTACAGGGAAAAGCCTCCAATGAGCAGTTCTTC.

This clonotype was observed a few times. This chain links TRBV7-8 with TRBJ2-1, with 7 nucleotides matching TRBD2. This CDR3 contains 15 residues. CDR1 and CDR2 from the germline V gene are SGHVS and FQNEAQ. V lost 5 bases, J lost 3 bases, and 7 bases stayed unmatched. The CDR3 nucleotides are TGTGCCAGCAGCATGCGGGAGAGTCACTACAATGAGCAGTTCTTC. Amino acids: CASSMRESHYNEQFF. Based on the CDR3 plus reference TRBV7-8 and TRBJ2-1, the full variable domain is GAGVSQSPRYKVAKRGQDVALRCDPISGHVSLFWYQQALGQGPEFLTYFQNEAQLDKSGLPSDRFFAERPEGSVSTLKIQRTQQEDSAVYLCASSMRESHYNEQFFGPGTRLTVL.

In its sample, this clonotype was seen a few times. The chain is built from TRBV6-2 or TRBV6-3 and TRBJ2-3; 11 positions match TRBD2. Per germline, CDR1 MNHEY and CDR2 SVGEGT. The junction had 9 bases not matched to a gene; V was cut back by 4 bases and J by 0 bases. This CDR3 is 18 amino acids long. CDR3 region: CASSFLAGGPSSTDTQYF. In nucleotides, the CDR3 is TGTGCCAGCAGTTTTCTAGCGGGGGGCCCGTCTAGCACAGATACGCAGTATTTT.

The chain uses TRBV5-1 and TRBJ2-7; perhaps D is TRBD1 or TRBD2 (7 bases each). V shed 4 bases and J shed 1 base, with 18 bases lying between them. The CDR3 extends over 16 amino acids. Germline V gene lookup returns CDR1 SGHRS and CDR2 YFSETQ. The CDR3 region is CASSNVRQGGSYEQYF. The CDR3 DNA is TGCGCCAGCAGCAATGTGCGACAGGGAGGGTCCTACGAGCAGTACTTC.

The chain links TRBV6-1 to TRBJ2-3, with 12 bases lining up with TRBD2. Germline CDR1 MNHNS, CDR2 SASEGT. This CDR3 comprises 13 residues. The ends lost 6 bases at V and 5 bases at J; junction bases unmatched: 0. The CDR3 sequence: CASRTSGGDTQYF. The DNA of the CDR3 is TGTGCCAGCAGGACTAGCGGGGGAGATACGCAGTATTTT.